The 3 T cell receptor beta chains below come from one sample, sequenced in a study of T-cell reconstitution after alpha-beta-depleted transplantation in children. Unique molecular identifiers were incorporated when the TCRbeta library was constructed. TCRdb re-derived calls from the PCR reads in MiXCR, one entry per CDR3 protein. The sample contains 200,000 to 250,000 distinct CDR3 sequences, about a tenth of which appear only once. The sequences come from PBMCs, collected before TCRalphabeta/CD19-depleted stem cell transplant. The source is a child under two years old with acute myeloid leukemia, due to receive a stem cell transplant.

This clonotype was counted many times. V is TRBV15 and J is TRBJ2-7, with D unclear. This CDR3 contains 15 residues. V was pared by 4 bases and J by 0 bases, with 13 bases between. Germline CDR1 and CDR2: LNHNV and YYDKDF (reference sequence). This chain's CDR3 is CATSNWVYASYEQYF. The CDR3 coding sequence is TGTGCCACCAGCAATTGGGTGTATGCCTCCTACGAGCAGTACTTC.

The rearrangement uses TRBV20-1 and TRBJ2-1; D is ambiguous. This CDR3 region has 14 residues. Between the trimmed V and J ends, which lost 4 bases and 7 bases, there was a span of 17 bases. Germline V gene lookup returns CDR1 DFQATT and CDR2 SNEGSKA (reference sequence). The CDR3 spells CSAKGYAKKNEQFF. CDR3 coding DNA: TGCAGTGCTAAGGGCTACGCAAAGAAAAATGAGCAGTTCTTC.

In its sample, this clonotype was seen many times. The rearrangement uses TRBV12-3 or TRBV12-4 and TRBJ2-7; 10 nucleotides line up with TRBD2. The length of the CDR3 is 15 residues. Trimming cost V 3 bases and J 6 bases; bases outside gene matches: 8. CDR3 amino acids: CASSLLASGSVEQYF. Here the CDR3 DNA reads TGTGCCAGCAGTTTGTTGGCTAGCGGGAGTGTCGAGCAGTACTTC.